These T cell receptor beta chains were read from a single sample in a study of blood T cell repertoires in COVID-19. Here immunoSEQ multiplex PCR was the method, and the copy in TCRdb shows in-frame clones only, minus some. The sample contains 140,000 to 150,000 clones, 85% to 90% of which appear only once. The sequenced material came from peripheral blood. These receptors all come from a woman between 50 and 59 years old with active or convalescent COVID-19. Each CDR3 is given with its conserved first and last residue. The D gene is left open where the match is weak.

d_call	j_call	v_call	cdr3_length	cdr3_nt	cdr3_aa
NA	TRBJ2-3	TRBV4-2	14	TGTGCCAGCAGCCAGGGAGCCTACACAGATACGCAGTATTTT	CASSQGAYTDTQYF
NA	TRBJ1-2	TRBV19	13	TGTGCCAGTAGCCTAGCTGCCAACCATGGCTACACCTTC	CASSLAANHGYTF
TRBD2	TRBJ2-1	TRBV6-1	18	TGTGCCAGCAGTGGAAGGCGGGCTAGCGGGGGGCTGGGCAATGAGCAGTTCTTC	CASSGRRASGGLGNEQFF
TRBD2	TRBJ2-7	TRBV15	16	TGTGCCACCAGCAGAGATGGAGGACTAGACTCCTACGAGCAGTACTTC	CATSRDGGLDSYEQYF
NA	TRBJ2-2	TRBV11-2	15	TGTGCCAGCAGCTTAAACTCTAAGGGGTCCGGGGAGCTGTTTTTT	CASSLNSKGSGELFF
TRBD1	TRBJ1-2	TRBV27	14	TGTGCCAGCAGTTTATCCGGACAGGGCTATGGCTACACCTTC	CASSLSGQGYGYTF
NA	TRBJ2-7	TRBV18	13	TGTGCCAGCTCACCAATATCGCTATACGAGCAGTACTTC	CASSPISLYEQYF
TRBD2	TRBJ2-1	TRBV18	18	TGTGCCAGCTCCCGGGGGGCTAGCGGGAGTAGTAGTTACAATGAGCAGTTCTTC	CASSRGASGSSSYNEQFF
TRBD2	TRBJ2-7	TRBV6-5	15	TGTGCCAGCAGCCTCGCCGCTAGCGGTGTCTACGAGCAGTACTTC	CASSLAASGVYEQYF
NA	TRBJ2-7	TRBV27	13	TGTGCCAGCAAACTAACAGGTACCTACGAGCAGTACTTC	CASKLTGTYEQYF
TRBD1	TRBJ1-6	TRBV28	15	TGTGCCAGCAGTTTACGGGACAGTAGTAATTCACCCCTCCACTTT	CASSLRDSSNSPLHF
NA	TRBJ2-7	TRBV12-3/TRBV12-4	13	TGTGCCAGCAGTTTAGGGCAACGCGGCGAGCAGTACTTC	CASSLGQRGEQYF
NA	TRBJ2-2	TRBV27	13	TGTGCCAGCAGTTTTCTGAACACCGGGGAGCTGTTTTTT	CASSFLNTGELFF
TRBD1	TRBJ1-1	TRBV5-1	15	TGCGCCAGCAGCTTAGTGACAGGGGGAAGTACTGAAGCTTTCTTT	CASSLVTGGSTEAFF
NA	TRBJ2-2	TRBV29-1	15	TGCAGCGCTGAAACGGGGGGCCGTGGCACCGGGGAGCTGTTTTTT	CSAETGGRGTGELFF